The 22 T cell receptor beta chains below all came from one sample that was sequenced in a study of T cells in Graves' hyperthyroidism and ophthalmopathy. Amplification targeted TCR beta CDR3 regions from RNA transcripts. A set of HTBI primers served as the primers for a first-round RT-PCR of the TCR CDR3. From the multiplex PCR reads, TCRdb called clonotypes with MiXCR, one entry per CDR3 protein. The table includes about 92,000 distinct CDR3 sequences, around 50% detected once. Sequencing used blood. The receptor source for this set is a woman aged 35 to 49 with Graves' hyperthyroidism.

J is TRBJ1-5 and V is TRBV19, with TRBD1 as a possible D gene (5 bases). The germline V and J ends were trimmed by 5 bases and 4 bases, with 12 bases remaining between them. The CDR3 spans 14 residues. In germline, CDR1 is LNHDA, CDR2 SQIVND (reference sequence). The CDR3 DNA reads TGTGCCAGTAGTGGTGCAGGGTGGAATCAGCCCCAGCATTTT. Its protein product is CASSGAGWNQPQHF.

For this clonotype: Germline and junction disagree at one end, which may indicate a read error. The V call is TRBV7-2, the J call TRBJ2-7; 10 bases are a match to TRBD2. CDR1 and CDR2 from the germline V gene are SGHTA and FQGNSA. This CDR3 is built from 13 residues. CDR3 bases: TGTGCCAGCAGCCTAGCGGGGGTGTACGAGCAGTACTTC. Translated, it gives CASSLAGVYEQYF.

The V call is TRBV7-2, the J call TRBJ2-7; tentative D call: TRBD2 (6 bases). Trimming removed 6 bases from V and 3 bases from J, with 15 bases in between. Germline V gives CDR1 SGHTA, CDR2 FQGNSA. The CDR3 loop spans 14 amino acids. Here the CDR3 DNA reads TGTGCCAGCAGTGAACGCGGGGCAGACTACGAGCAGTACTTC. This gives the protein CASSERGADYEQYF.

This clonotype was seen at least ten times. The CDR3 loop is CASSERTGRGQPQHF. In DNA, the CDR3 is TGCGCCAGCAGTGAGAGGACAGGGAGAGGTCAGCCCCAGCATTTT. The rearrangement uses TRBV10-2 and TRBJ1-5; 8 bases fit TRBD1. V shed 2 bases and J 6 bases; nucleotides not matched to a gene: 6. The length of the CDR3 is 15 residues. Germline loops: CDR1 WSHSY, CDR2 SAAADI.

This rearrangement joins TRBV10-3 to TRBJ1-1, with D perhaps TRBD1 (6 bases). Germline CDR1 reads ENHRY; CDR2 reads SYGVKD. V gave up 3 bases and J gave up 5 bases, with 13 bases separating them. CDR3 length: 14 amino acids. CDR3: CAISESGAQTEAFF. CDR3 bases: TGTGCCATCAGTGAATCAGGGGCGCAAACTGAAGCTTTCTTT.

The chain has TRBV7-2 and TRBJ2-7; 7 nucleotides line up with TRBD2. The CDR3 runs 16 residues. V lost 5 bases, J lost 0 bases, and 10 bases stayed unmatched. Looked up from germline, CDR1 is SGHTA and CDR2 is FQGNSA. The CDR3 spells CASSPSGREVSYEQYF. CDR3 nucleotide sequence: TGTGCCAGCAGCCCTAGCGGCCGGGAGGTCTCCTACGAGCAGTACTTC.

A word on this clonotype: One junction end disagrees with the germline gene, perhaps due to a read error. J is TRBJ2-5 and V is TRBV11-2; tentatively, D is TRBD1 (5 bases). Germline values: CDR1 SGHAT, CDR2 FQNNGV. The CDR3 runs 18 residues. CDR3 residues: CASSLVLQENLYQETRYF. CDR3 in DNA: TGTGCCAGCAGCTTAGTATTACAGGAGAATCTTTACCAAGAGACCCGGTACTTC.

The genes are TRBV2 and TRBJ2-5; 9 bases line up with TRBD2. Germline V gene data show CDR1 as SNHLY and CDR2 as FYNNEI. The CDR3 is made up of 12 amino acids. With 7 bases clipped from V and 7 bases from J, the junction kept 4 bases outside the gene matches. Here the CDR3 reads CASIGSGRTQYF. CDR3 bases: TGTGCCAGCATAGGTAGCGGGAGGACCCAGTACTTC. Filled out from reference TRBV2 and TRBJ2-5, the complete variable domain reads EPEVTQTPSHQVTQMGQEVILRCVPISNHLYFYWYRQILGQKVEFLVSFYNNEISEKSEIFDDQFSVERPDGSNFTLKIRSTKLEDSAMYFCASIGSGRTQYFGPGTRLLVL.

Notes on this clonotype: Germline and junction disagree at one end, which may indicate a read error. The CDR3 DNA follows: TGCGTCAGCAGCCCAATGAAAGGACGGACCTACGAGCAGTACTTC. Its translation is CVSSPMKGRTYEQYF. The chain carries TRBV5-1 and TRBJ2-7; no clear D. In germline, CDR1 is SGHRS, CDR2 YFSETQ. The CDR3 length is 15 residues.

In this sample, this clonotype turned up many times. This chain joins TRBV10-3 and TRBJ2-5; 8 bases map to TRBD2. The ends lost 4 bases at V and 5 bases at J; junction bases unmatched: 3. The CDR3 length is 13 residues. Germline values: CDR1 ENHRY, CDR2 SYGVKD. The CDR3 DNA follows: TGTGCCATCAGTGGAGCGGGAGCTGAGACCCAGTACTTC. Protein sequence: CAISGAGAETQYF.

The chain uses TRBV5-1 and TRBJ2-3; 11 nucleotides match TRBD1. From germline, CDR1 is SGHRS and CDR2 YFSETQ. This CDR3 has 15 residues. Unmatched junction bases numbered 6, after V lost 4 bases and J lost 5 bases. The CDR3 loop reads CASSPGQGAEDTQYF. The DNA of the CDR3 is TGCGCCAGCAGCCCAGGACAGGGGGCTGAAGATACGCAGTATTTT.

This clonotype has more than one count but fewer than ten. J is TRBJ1-4 and V is TRBV4-1; the D is unclear. V was clipped by 6 bases and J by 3 bases, with 14 bases between them. Germline loops: CDR1 MGHRA, CDR2 YSYEKL. CDR3 length: 15 residues. The CDR3 sequence is CASRPYGGPNEKLFF. The CDR3 coding sequence is TGCGCCAGCAGACCCTATGGCGGACCTAATGAAAAACTGTTTTTT.

On this clonotype: In this CDR3 the conserved last residue, phenylalanine or tryptophan, is missing, so a read error is likely. Because the CDR3's place on the DNA is in doubt, the DNA is left out and the CDR3 is given as listed by TCRdb. This chain joins TRBV7-8 and TRBJ2-5; TRBD1, the table's D call, lacks a check against the DNA. The CDR3 length equals 11 residues, ends included. Per germline, CDR1 SGHVS and CDR2 FQNEAQ. CDR3 amino acids: CASSLGGNPTY.

Many counts were recorded for this clonotype. This chain links TRBV20-1 with TRBJ1-5, with unresolved D. V lost 0 bases and J lost 4, with 13 bases in between. Germline CDR1 is DFQATT and CDR2 is SNEGSKA (reference sequence). This CDR3 contains 15 residues. CDR3 in DNA: TGCAGTGCTAGAGATCGCACAGTGGGGAATCAGCCCCAGCATTTT. As protein: CSARDRTVGNQPQHF.

This clonotype was seen a handful of times. This chain uses TRBV6-5 with TRBJ1-2, with 10 bases aligning to TRBD1. The CDR3 has 17 residues. From germline, CDR1 is MNHEY and CDR2 SVGAGI. The trim removed 5 bases at V and 4 bases at J, leaving 13 bases unmatched. CDR3 protein: CASSQPSGQGPRYGYTF. The CDR3 DNA follows: TGTGCCAGCAGTCAACCGTCGGGACAGGGGCCTCGCTATGGCTACACCTTC.

This clonotype was observed at least ten times. The rearrangement links TRBV29-1 to TRBJ1-1; D remains ambiguous. The CDR3 loop spans 11 amino acids. V was trimmed by 8 bases and J by 11 bases, leaving 18 bases between them. Germline loops: CDR1 SQVTM, CDR2 ANQGSEA. CDR3 protein: CSFSRRDRAFF. As DNA, the CDR3 is TGCAGCTTCAGCCGGAGGGATAGGGCTTTCTTT.

This clonotype came up many times. The chain joins TRBV7-9 to TRBJ2-7; perhaps TRBD2 as D (5 bases). The V gene's germline CDR1 is SEHNR and CDR2 FQNEAQ (reference sequence). V was shortened by 1 base and J by 0 bases, with 7 bases between the two germline ends. The CDR3 sequence is 14 residues long. The CDR3 bases are TGTGCCAGCAGCTTAGGAGCGGTCTCCTACGAGCAGTACTTC. Protein sequence: CASSLGAVSYEQYF.

This clonotype was recorded at least ten times. The chain couples TRBV28 to TRBJ2-7; D might be TRBD2 (6 bases). V lost 6 bases to trimming and J lost 3 bases, with 18 bases between them. The CDR3 runs 15 residues. Germline-derived CDR1 and CDR2 are MDHEN and SYDVKM. CDR3 protein: CASSQWTIVNYEQYF. The CDR3 bases are TGTGCCAGCAGCCAATGGACTATCGTCAACTACGAGCAGTACTTC.

This clonotype has just one count. The CDR3: CSQDRGGYEQYF. DNA of the CDR3: TGCAGCCAAGACAGGGGAGGGTACGAGCAGTACTTC. The genes are TRBV29-1 and TRBJ2-7; tentative D call: TRBD1 (8 bases). There are 12 residues in the CDR3. Germline values: CDR1 SQVTM, CDR2 ANQGSEA. V lost 8 bases to trimming and J lost 4 bases, with 15 bases between them.

This clonotype was observed at least ten times. This chain uses TRBV6-6 with TRBJ2-2, with D possibly being TRBD2 (6 bases). CDR1 is MNHNY and CDR2 is SVGAGI in the germline V gene (reference sequence). The CDR3 totals 16 residues. V lost 0 bases, J lost 0 bases, and 8 bases lay in between. CDR3 sequence reads: CASSYSGGANTGELFF. The CDR3 coding sequence is TGTGCCAGCAGTTACTCTGGCGGGGCGAACACCGGGGAGCTGTTTTTT.

This clonotype was counted only a few times. The chain joins TRBV29-1 to TRBJ1-2; 9 positions match TRBD1. The CDR3 sequence is 12 residues long. J was trimmed by 6 bases and V by 7 bases; bases with no gene match: 6. Per the germline V gene, CDR1 is SQVTM and CDR2 is ANQGSEA. The CDR3 nucleotides are TGCAGCGGGGGACAGGGCTTCAATGGCTACACCTTC. Translating it yields CSGGQGFNGYTF. The full variable domain, completed using reference TRBV29-1 and TRBJ1-2, is SAVISQKPSRDICQRGTSLTIQCQVDSQVTMMFWYRQQPGQSLTLIATANQGSEATYESGFVIDKFPISRPNLTFSTLTVSNMSPEDSSIYLCSGGQGFNGYTFGSGTRLTVV.

This clonotype was counted many times. The chain couples TRBV5-6 to TRBJ2-7; tentatively, D is TRBD1 (5 bases). Germline values: CDR1 SGHDT, CDR2 YYEEEE. The CDR3 is 12 amino acids. V shed 1 base and J shed 5 bases, with 7 bases lying between them. CDR3 region: CASSLKDNEQYF. The CDR3 DNA is TGTGCCAGCAGCTTGAAGGACAACGAGCAGTACTTC.